This T cell receptor (beta chain) was recorded in a study of cytotoxic CD8 clonotypes in ibrutinib-treated CLL. Looking at the study overall: Response samples followed a median around 12 months of treatment, range 6 to 36. Mean productive templates were about 250,000; mean productive rearrangements were about 89,000. Broader study findings: Having risen at ibrutinib response, clonality had fallen back toward baseline by progression.

This clone was found once. What it recognizes is unknown. Sequencing used immunoSEQ multiplex PCR; TCRdb keeps in-frame clones, though not all of them. The table has 150,000 or so clones, roughly 80% seen once. The sample in question was PBMCs, obtained after 24 months of ibrutinib treatment. The clonotype was recovered from a human donor with chronic lymphocytic leukemia.

This chain's CDR3 is CASSLLGVAGNEQFF. In DNA form, the CDR3 reads TGCGCCAGCAGCTTGCTGGGGGTTGCCGGCAATGAGCAGTTCTTC. The chain couples TRBV5-1 to TRBJ2-1; the D call may be TRBD1 or TRBD2 (5 bases each). Trimming removed 1 base at V and 6 bases at J, with 14 bases between. Germline CDR1 SGHRS, CDR2 YFSETQ. The CDR3 sequence is 15 residues long.